This T cell receptor (beta chain) was recovered during a study of blood T cell repertoires in COVID-19 (dated by TCRdb to 2020 to 2021). About the study as a whole: Samples from collaborators originated in the United States, Italy and Spain and spanned both the acute and convalescent phases of COVID-19. Samples came from the ongoing ImmuneRACE study (first 160 participants) plus 1,254 subjects from 6 global collaborators. The material from the prospective study consisted of cDNA or gDNA derived from T cells, B-cell-depleted T cells, or PBMCs. The repertoires were released in a freely available public database meant as a resource for research on the immune response to SARS-CoV-2. HLA class I and class II types, where available, came from metadata supplied by the sample provider rather than from assay-based typing. A de-identified subject ID, COVID-19 status, age in years and sex were almost always included in the sample metadata. Subjects who had been exposed to COVID-19, were actively infected with it, or had recovered from it provided the deeply sampled blood TCRbeta repertoires that made up the dataset. Overall results and qualifications from the work: The quantity of clinical and demographic metadata differed by source and by participant and was supplied without curation.

This clone occurred once. Its antigen target is currently unknown. Base qualities are not recorded, but no much larger clone differs from it by a single base. Collaborating institutions collected whole blood in K2EDTA tubes following their own protocols. For TCRbeta analysis, collaborators shipped samples as frozen whole blood, isolated PBMCs, or DNA extracted from either of those sample types. Taken from cysteine to phenylalanine, the CDR3 has 13 residues. Only the CDR3 portion is preserved as DNA: 39 bases, with reading frame beginning at the first base. The junction shows trimming of 0 bases on V and 7 bases on J, plus 6 bases between the germline ends. As encoded in the germline V gene, CDR1 is LGHNA while CDR2 is YNFKEQ. The immunoSEQ Assay, a bias-controlled multiplex PCR, was used to amplify TCRbeta CDR3 regions from genomic DNA. Per the original workflow: Within the assay, amplification of reference gene primers was used to estimate how many nucleated cells each sample contained. To quantify the absolute abundance of each unique TCRbeta CDR3 rearrangement, sequence reads were collapsed and filtered. For each sample, productive Simpson clonality was calculated as the square root of Simpson's diversity index across productive rearrangements. TCRdb carries this immuneACCESS record with in-frame sequences only. Its versions omit some clonotypes, under half of them owing to an unresolved V gene in the studies checked, with the rest unexplained. V and J calls and clone size are as listed in that table; D and trimming were resolved from the DNA. In this sample the table shows some 100,000 clones, over 60% of which occur a single time. The ten top clones hold roughly 5.6% of the sample.

The chain uses TRBV4-2 and TRBJ1-4, with the D gene call left open. Sequenced input: peripheral blood. The clonotype comes from a man aged 70 or older with acute or convalescent COVID-19. CDR3 region: CASSQERVEKLFF. The sequence in DNA is TGTGCCAGCAGCCAAGAGAGGGTTGAAAAACTGTTTTTT.